This T cell receptor (beta chain) was identified during a study of cytomegalovirus exposure and HLA in healthy donors. PCR was performed using 60 Vbeta and 13 Jbeta primers. Sequencing was performed with immunoSEQ multiplex PCR; in TCRdb, only in-frame clones are kept and a portion is missing. The table records roughly 130,000 clones, 80% of them present only once. Findings and caveats of the study: TCR beta V- and J-gene trimming, according to a later analysis, was linked to a missense DCLRE1C variant.

With regard to this clone: The antigen remains unidentified.

This CDR3 is 17 amino acids long. Trimming took off 0 bases at V and 0 bases at J, with 14 bases between the two ends. In germline, CDR1 is MGHRA, CDR2 YSYEKL. The receptor was derived from a middle-aged man in good health and CMV-seronegative. The gene calls are TRBV4-1 and TRBJ1-1, with TRBD1 as a possible D gene (5 bases). Sequencing was done on a sample of PBMCs. CDR3 sequence reads: CASSQDGGGYMNTEAFF. CDR3 bases: TGCGCCAGCAGCCAAGATGGCGGGGGATACATGAACACTGAAGCTTTCTTT.